The rows below give T cell receptor beta chains drawn from one sample of a study of OX40 agonist ivuxolimab in advanced cancers. Repertoires were generated with immunoSEQ multiplex PCR, while TCRdb's copy carries only in-frame clones and drops some. The sample contains more than 55,000 clones, roughly 82% of which appear only once. Specimen: CD4+ or CD8+ T cells sorted from blood, collected in a trial of the OX40 agonist ivuxolimab. Every receptor here comes from an adult with an advanced solid tumor such as melanoma, head and neck, liver or kidney cancer. CDR3s include the opening cysteine and the closing phenylalanine or tryptophan. The D gene is left open where the match is weak. Rows may omit the clone size; those that give it use once, few, many or a size class.

TRBV15	.	TRBJ1-5	.	CATSTGAAYSNQPQHF	TGTGCCACCAGCACCGGAGCAGCGTATAGCAATCAGCCCCAGCATTTT
TRBV6-5	.	TRBJ1-1	.	CASSYREGDTEAFF	TGTGCCAGCAGTTACAGGGAGGGGGACACTGAAGCTTTCTTT
TRBV28	.	TRBJ1-2	.	CASRDGYGYTF	TGTGCCAGCCGGGACGGCTATGGCTACACCTTC
TRBV5-6	once	TRBJ2-7	.	CASSLQGVYEQYF	TGTGCCAGCAGCTTGCAGGGAGTCTACGAGCAGTACTTC
TRBV2	.	TRBJ1-2	TRBD1	CASSSRTGANYGYTF	TGTGCCAGCAGCTCCAGGACAGGGGCTAACTATGGCTACACCTTC
TRBV28	.	TRBJ1-1	TRBD1	CASSSQGAVNTEAFF	TGTGCCAGCAGTTCCCAGGGGGCTGTGAACACTGAAGCTTTCTTT
TRBV2	.	TRBJ2-2	TRBD1	CASSPDRVGTGELFF	TGTGCCAGCAGTCCTGACAGGGTGGGGACCGGGGAGCTGTTTTTT
TRBV19	.	TRBJ2-5	.	CASSMGFQETQYF	TGTGCCAGTAGTATGGGATTTCAAGAGACCCAGTACTTC
TRBV7-9	.	TRBJ2-7	TRBD2	CASSPGLGPYEQYF	TGTGCCAGCAGCCCCGGACTAGGGCCCTACGAGCAGTACTTC
TRBV5-5	.	TRBJ1-5	.	CASSLGQANQPQHF	TGTGCCAGCAGCTTGGGACAGGCGAATCAGCCCCAGCATTTT
TRBV7-9	.	TRBJ1-1	TRBD1	CASGTGGTEAFF	TGTGCCAGCGGGACAGGGGGCACTGAAGCTTTCTTT
TRBV6-5	once	TRBJ1-2	.	CASSYARQIDGYTF	TGTGCCAGCAGTTACGCAAGACAGATAGATGGCTACACCTTC
TRBV6-6	.	TRBJ2-7	.	CASSNPRRGRDEQYF	TGTGCCAGCAGCAACCCTCGGAGGGGCCGGGACGAGCAGTACTTC
TRBV11-2	.	TRBJ1-2	.	CASSAEAVGQF	TGTGCCAGCAGCGCAGAGGCCGTCGGACAGTTC
TRBV14	.	TRBJ1-2	TRBD1	CASSQDIPGGRYGYTF	TGTGCCAGCAGCCAAGATATACCAGGGGGTCGCTATGGCTACACCTTC
TRBV27	.	TRBJ1-1	.	CASSYRDYTEAFF	TGTGCCAGCAGTTACAGGGATTACACTGAAGCTTTCTTT
TRBV7-2	.	TRBJ1-5	TRBD1	CASSFRQGVQPQHF	TGTGCCAGCAGCTTTAGACAGGGGGTTCAGCCCCAGCATTTT
TRBV11-2	.	TRBJ2-2	.	CASSFSGQPTGELFF	TGTGCCAGCAGCTTCTCGGGACAACCCACCGGGGAGCTGTTTTTT
TRBV2	.	TRBJ1-5	.	CASSETGVGNQPQHF	TGTGCCAGCAGTGAAACGGGGGTTGGCAATCAGCCCCAGCATTTT
TRBV27	.	TRBJ2-3	.	CASSLSSTAGTDTQYF	TGTGCCAGCAGTTTATCATCGACGGCCGGGACAGATACGCAGTATTTT
TRBV5-1	.	TRBJ2-1	.	CASSLAGDASNEQFF	TGCGCCAGCAGCTTGGCGGGGGACGCAAGCAATGAGCAGTTCTTC
TRBV18	.	TRBJ1-1	TRBD1	CASSPSGQGAEAFF	TGTGCCAGCTCACCCAGCGGACAGGGCGCTGAAGCTTTCTTT
TRBV6-1	.	TRBJ2-3	TRBD2	CASSEAGGPSTDTQYF	TGTGCCAGCAGTGAGGCGGGGGGGCCTAGCACAGATACGCAGTATTTT
TRBV6-5	.	TRBJ1-2	.	CASSPQNGPRSGYTF	TGTGCCAGCAGCCCTCAGAACGGACCGAGGTCAGGCTACACCTTC
TRBV10-3	.	TRBJ1-5	.	CAISVVDQPQHF	TGTGCCATCAGTGTTGTGGATCAGCCCCAGCATTTT
TRBV6-5	.	TRBJ2-7	.	CASIGSLDEQYF	TGTGCCAGTATAGGGAGTCTCGACGAGCAGTACTTC
TRBV29-1	.	TRBJ1-2	.	CSVENYGYTF	TGCAGCGTTGAAAACTATGGCTACACCTTC
TRBV7-2	.	TRBJ2-1	.	CASSPVTGQQFF	TGTGCCAGCAGTCCAGTGACGGGACAGCAGTTCTTC
TRBV11-2	once	TRBJ2-3	TRBD1	CASSLDRGPDTQYF	TGTGCCAGCAGCTTAGACAGGGGGCCCGATACGCAGTATTTT
TRBV20-1	few	TRBJ2-7	.	CSAQEYEQYF	TGCAGTGCTCAGGAGTACGAGCAGTACTTC
TRBV19	once	TRBJ2-1	.	CASSRAGTNSYNEQFF	TGTGCCAGTAGCCGCGCGGGGACAAATTCCTACAATGAGCAGTTCTTC
TRBV28	.	TRBJ2-1	TRBD2	CATSSGGAVHEQFF	TGTGCCACGTCTAGCGGGGGGGCGGTGCATGAGCAGTTCTTC
TRBV6-5	.	TRBJ1-1	.	CASNRGGNTEAFF	TGTGCCAGCAACCGCGGGGGGAACACTGAAGCTTTCTTT
TRBV5-1	few	TRBJ2-1	.	CASSLESGIGYNEQFF	TGCGCCAGCAGCTTGGAATCAGGGATCGGCTACAATGAGCAGTTCTTC
TRBV19	.	TRBJ1-1	.	CASSIPAGSTFEAFF	TGTGCCAGTAGTATCCCGGCAGGGTCGACGTTTGAAGCTTTCTTT
TRBV6-6	.	TRBJ2-4	.	CASSSLEGNIQYF	TGTGCCAGCAGTTCTCTCGAGGGGAACATTCAGTACTTC
TRBV19	.	TRBJ2-7	.	CASIPEDNSDAYEQYF	TGTGCCAGTATACCTGAGGACAACTCCGATGCCTACGAGCAGTACTTC
TRBV19	.	TRBJ2-1	.	CATGRAGATYNEQFF	TGTGCCACCGGTCGGGCGGGGGCCACCTACAATGAGCAGTTCTTC
TRBV15	once	TRBJ2-7	TRBD1	CATSRDGDSGEQYF	TGTGCCACCAGCAGAGATGGGGACAGCGGCGAGCAGTACTTC
TRBV2	few	TRBJ1-5	TRBD1	CASSPGQGNQPQHF	TGTGCCAGCAGTCCTGGACAGGGGAATCAGCCCCAGCATTTT
TRBV10-2	.	TRBJ2-1	TRBD2	CASSEYGLAGLLGYEQFF	TGCGCCAGCAGTGAGTACGGACTAGCGGGCCTACTCGGGTATGAGCAGTTCTTC
TRBV7-2	.	TRBJ2-3	TRBD1	CASSVKGTVGTDTQYF	TGTGCCAGCAGCGTCAAGGGGACAGTGGGCACAGATACGCAGTATTTT
TRBV28	once	TRBJ2-7	TRBD2	CASTPPLGTSGLYEQYF	TGTGCCAGCACCCCCCCGCTGGGGACTAGCGGACTCTACGAGCAGTACTTC
TRBV19	.	TRBJ2-7	TRBD1	CASSIRRQGRPYEQYF	TGTGCCAGTAGTATAAGACGACAGGGGAGACCCTACGAGCAGTACTTC
TRBV19	.	TRBJ1-2	.	CASTNRNRAEYGYTF	TGTGCCAGTACCAACCGCAACAGGGCAGAGTATGGCTACACCTTC
TRBV9	.	TRBJ2-3	.	CASSVLSRTDTQYF	TGTGCCAGCAGCGTGTTGTCGCGCACAGATACGCAGTATTTT
TRBV28	.	TRBJ1-3	.	CASSKSLPNAIYF	TGTGCCAGCAGTAAATCTCTCCCAAATGCCATATATTTT
TRBV28	.	TRBJ1-1	.	CASSFLGGIREAFF	TGTGCCAGCAGTTTCCTGGGGGGAATAAGAGAAGCTTTCTTT
TRBV5-4	.	TRBJ2-5	TRBD1	CASSRTGGGETQYF	TGTGCCAGCAGCCGGACAGGGGGAGGAGAGACCCAGTACTTC
TRBV6-1	.	TRBJ1-6	.	CASSDRETPLHF	TGTGCCAGCAGTGACAGGGAAACGCCCCTCCACTTT
TRBV5-1	.	TRBJ2-1	.	CASSLVRISYNEQFF	TGCGCCAGCAGCTTGGTGAGGATTTCCTACAATGAGCAGTTCTTC
TRBV5-1	.	TRBJ2-7	TRBD1	CASSLDRGRYEQYF	TGCGCCAGCAGCTTGGACAGGGGGCGCTACGAGCAGTACTTC
TRBV5-1	.	TRBJ2-5	.	CASTLGVSQETQYF	TGCGCCAGCACCCTAGGGGTGAGCCAAGAGACCCAGTACTTC
TRBV29-1	few	TRBJ1-1	TRBD1	CSVLGQAYTEAFF	TGCAGCGTCTTGGGACAGGCCTACACTGAAGCTTTCTTT
TRBV28	few	TRBJ1-2	.	CASSYTGYSGYTF	TGTGCCAGCAGTTATACAGGGTATTCTGGCTACACCTTC
TRBV7-2	many	TRBJ2-5	TRBD1	CASSSPGQGGETQYF	TGTGCCAGCAGCTCTCCGGGACAGGGGGGAGAGACCCAGTACTTC
TRBV7-2	.	TRBJ2-5	.	CASSLQETQYF	TGTGCCAGCAGCCTCCAAGAGACCCAGTACTTC